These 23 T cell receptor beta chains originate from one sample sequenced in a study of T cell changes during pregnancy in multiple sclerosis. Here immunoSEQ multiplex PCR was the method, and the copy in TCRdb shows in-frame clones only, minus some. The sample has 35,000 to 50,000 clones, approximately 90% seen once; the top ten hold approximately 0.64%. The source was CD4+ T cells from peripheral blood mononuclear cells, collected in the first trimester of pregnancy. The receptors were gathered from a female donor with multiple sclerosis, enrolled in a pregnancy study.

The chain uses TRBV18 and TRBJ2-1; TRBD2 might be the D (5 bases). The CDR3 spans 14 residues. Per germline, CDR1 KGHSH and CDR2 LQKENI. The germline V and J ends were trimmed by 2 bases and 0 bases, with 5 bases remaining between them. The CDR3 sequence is CASSPGSSYNEQFF. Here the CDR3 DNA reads TGTGCCAGCTCACCAGGGAGCTCCTACAATGAGCAGTTCTTC.

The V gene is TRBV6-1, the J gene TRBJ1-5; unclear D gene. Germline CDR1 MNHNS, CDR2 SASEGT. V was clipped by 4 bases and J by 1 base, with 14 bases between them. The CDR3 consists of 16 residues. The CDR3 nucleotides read TGTGCCAGCAGTGCCGGGAGCCAGTTAAGCAATCAGCCCCAGCATTTT. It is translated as CASSAGSQLSNQPQHF.

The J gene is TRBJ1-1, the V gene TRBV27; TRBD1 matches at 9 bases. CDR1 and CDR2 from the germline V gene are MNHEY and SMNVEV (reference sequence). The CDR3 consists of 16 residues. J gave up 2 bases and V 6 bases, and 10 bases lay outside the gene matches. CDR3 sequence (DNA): TGTGCCAGCAGCCGACGGACAGGGGAGCCCAACACTGAAGCTTTCTTT. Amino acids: CASSRRTGEPNTEAFF.

The CDR3 nucleotides read TGTGCCAGCTCCAGGGACAGGTCGTCTGAAGCTTTCTTT. It encodes CASSRDRSSEAFF. V gene TRBV18 combines with J gene TRBJ1-1; the match to TRBD1 covers 8 bases. Germline CDR1 and CDR2: KGHSH and LQKENI. V gave up 6 bases and J gave up 6 bases; unmatched junction bases: 6. The CDR3 extends over 13 amino acids.

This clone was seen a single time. CDR3 amino acids: CASRHARDSQETQYF. The CDR3 DNA follows: TGTGCCAGCAGACACGCCCGGGACAGCCAAGAGACCCAGTACTTC. V gene TRBV5-4 combines with J gene TRBJ2-5, with 7 bases identical to TRBD1. The germline V gene encodes CDR1 SGHNT and CDR2 YYREEE (reference sequence). CDR3 length: 15 amino acids. V shed 5 bases, J shed 1 base, and the junction held 8 bases outside the gene matches.

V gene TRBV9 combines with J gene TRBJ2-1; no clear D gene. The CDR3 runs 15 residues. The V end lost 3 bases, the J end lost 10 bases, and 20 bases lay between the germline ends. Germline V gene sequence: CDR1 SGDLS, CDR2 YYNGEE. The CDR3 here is CASSGTMKSLEEQFF. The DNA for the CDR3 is TGTGCCAGCAGCGGTACGATGAAGAGTTTGGAGGAGCAGTTCTTC.

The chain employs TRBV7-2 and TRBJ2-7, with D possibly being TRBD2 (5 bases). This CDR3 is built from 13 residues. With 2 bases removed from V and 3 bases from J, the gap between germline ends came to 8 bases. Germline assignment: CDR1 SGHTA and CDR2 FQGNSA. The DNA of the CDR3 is TGTGCCAGCAGCTTATCGGGGATCTACGAGCAGTACTTC. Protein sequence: CASSLSGIYEQYF.

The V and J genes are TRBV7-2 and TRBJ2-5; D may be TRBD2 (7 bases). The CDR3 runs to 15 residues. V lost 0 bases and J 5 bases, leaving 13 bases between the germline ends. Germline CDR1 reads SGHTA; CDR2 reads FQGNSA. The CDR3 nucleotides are TGTGCCAGCAGCTTAGCACGGGGGGCTGCGGAGACCCAGTACTTC. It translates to CASSLARGAAETQYF.

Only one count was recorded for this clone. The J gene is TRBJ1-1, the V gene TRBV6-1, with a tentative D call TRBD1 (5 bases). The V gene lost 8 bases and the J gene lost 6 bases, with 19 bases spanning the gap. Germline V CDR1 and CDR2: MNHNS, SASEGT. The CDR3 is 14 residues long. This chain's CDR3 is CASGGWGGRPEAFF. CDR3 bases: TGTGCCAGCGGGGGTTGGGGGGGTCGCCCTGAAGCTTTCTTT.

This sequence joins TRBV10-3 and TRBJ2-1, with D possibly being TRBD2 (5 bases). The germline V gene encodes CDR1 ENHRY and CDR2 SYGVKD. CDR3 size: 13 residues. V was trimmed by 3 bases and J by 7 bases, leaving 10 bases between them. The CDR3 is CAISDYPGNEQFF. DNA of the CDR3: TGTGCCATCAGTGATTACCCGGGGAATGAGCAGTTCTTC.

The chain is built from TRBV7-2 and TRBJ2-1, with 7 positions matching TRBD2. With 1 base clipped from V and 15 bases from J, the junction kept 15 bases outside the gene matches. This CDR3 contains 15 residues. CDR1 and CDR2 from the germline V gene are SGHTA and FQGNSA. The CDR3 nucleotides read TGTGCCAGCAGCTTAGTGATAGCGGGTCGGCAAGGGGTGTTCTTC. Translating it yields CASSLVIAGRQGVFF. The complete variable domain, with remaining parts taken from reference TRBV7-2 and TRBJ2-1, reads GAGVSQSPSNKVTEKGKDVELRCDPISGHTALYWYRQSLGQGLEFLIYFQGNSAPDKSGLPSDRFSAERTGGSVSTLTIQRTQQEDSAVYLCASSLVIAGRQGVFFGPGTRLTVL.

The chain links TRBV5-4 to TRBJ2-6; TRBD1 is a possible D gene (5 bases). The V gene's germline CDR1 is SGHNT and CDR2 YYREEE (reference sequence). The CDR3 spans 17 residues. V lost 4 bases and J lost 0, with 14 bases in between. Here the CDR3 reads CASSPDSYRSGANVLTF. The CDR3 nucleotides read TGTGCCAGCAGCCCCGACAGTTATCGCTCTGGGGCCAACGTCCTGACTTTC.

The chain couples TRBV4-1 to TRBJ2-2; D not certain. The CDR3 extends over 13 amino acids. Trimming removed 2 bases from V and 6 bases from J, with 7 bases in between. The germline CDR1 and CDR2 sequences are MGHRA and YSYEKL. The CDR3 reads CASSQSDPGELFF. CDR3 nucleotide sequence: TGCGCCAGCAGCCAATCAGATCCCGGGGAGCTGTTTTTT.

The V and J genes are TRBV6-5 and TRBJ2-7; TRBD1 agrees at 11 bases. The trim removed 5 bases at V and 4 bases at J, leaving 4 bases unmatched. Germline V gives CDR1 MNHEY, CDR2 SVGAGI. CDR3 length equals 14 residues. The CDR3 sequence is CASSRTGGMYEQYF. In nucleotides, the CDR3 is TGTGCCAGCAGTAGGACAGGGGGCATGTACGAGCAGTACTTC.

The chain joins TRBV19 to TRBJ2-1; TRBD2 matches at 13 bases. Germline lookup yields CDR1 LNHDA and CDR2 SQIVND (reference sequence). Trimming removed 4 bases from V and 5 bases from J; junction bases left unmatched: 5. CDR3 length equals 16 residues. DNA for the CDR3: TGTGCCAGTAGTAGTAAACTAGCGGGAGGGAACAATGAGCAGTTCTTC. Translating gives CASSSKLAGGNNEQFF.

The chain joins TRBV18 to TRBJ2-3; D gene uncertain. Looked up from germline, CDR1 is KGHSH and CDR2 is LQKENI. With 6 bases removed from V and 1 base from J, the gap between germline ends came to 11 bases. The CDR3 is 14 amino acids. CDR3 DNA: TGTGCCAGCTCCCGGCGGAGCGGCACAGATACGCAGTATTTT. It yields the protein CASSRRSGTDTQYF.

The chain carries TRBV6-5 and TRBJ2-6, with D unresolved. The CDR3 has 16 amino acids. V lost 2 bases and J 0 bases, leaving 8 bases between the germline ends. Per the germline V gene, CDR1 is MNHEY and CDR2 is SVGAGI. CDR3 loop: CASSYGSVSGANVLTF. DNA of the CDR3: TGTGCCAGCAGTTACGGCAGCGTCTCTGGGGCCAACGTCCTGACTTTC.

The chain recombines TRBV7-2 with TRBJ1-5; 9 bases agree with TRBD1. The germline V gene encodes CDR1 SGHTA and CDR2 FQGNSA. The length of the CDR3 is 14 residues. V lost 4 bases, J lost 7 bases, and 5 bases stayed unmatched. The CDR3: CASSSRQGVQPQHF. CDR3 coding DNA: TGTGCCAGCAGCTCACGACAGGGGGTGCAGCCCCAGCATTTT.

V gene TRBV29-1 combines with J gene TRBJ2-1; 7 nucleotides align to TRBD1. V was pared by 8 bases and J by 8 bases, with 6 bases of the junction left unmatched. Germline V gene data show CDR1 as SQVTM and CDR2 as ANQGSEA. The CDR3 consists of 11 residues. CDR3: CSFRQGYEQFF. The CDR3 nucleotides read TGCAGCTTTCGACAGGGCTATGAGCAGTTCTTC.

This CDR3 reads CASSDGTYNNEQFF. CDR3 coding DNA: TGTGCCAGCAGTGACGGGACATACAACAATGAGCAGTTCTTC. This chain links TRBV2 with TRBJ2-1; D is perhaps TRBD1 (6 bases). V was shortened by 3 bases and J by 5 bases, with 11 bases between the two germline ends. Per the germline V gene, CDR1 is SNHLY and CDR2 is FYNNEI. The CDR3 is 14 residues long.

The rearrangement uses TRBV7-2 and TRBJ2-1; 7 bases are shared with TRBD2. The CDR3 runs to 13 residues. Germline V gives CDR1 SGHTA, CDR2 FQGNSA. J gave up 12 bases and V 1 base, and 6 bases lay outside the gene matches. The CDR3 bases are TGTGCCAGCAGCTTAGGCCTTTCGGGGGGGCAGTTCTTC. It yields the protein CASSLGLSGGQFF.

CDR3 amino acids: CASSPGTLRAGELFF. The CDR3 DNA is TGTGCCAGCAGTCCCGGGACACTCCGGGCCGGGGAGCTGTTTTTT. The V and J genes are TRBV6-1 and TRBJ2-2, with D perhaps TRBD1 (6 bases). Trimming pared 5 bases from V and 6 bases from J, leaving 16 bases between. Germline-derived CDR1 and CDR2 are MNHNS and SASEGT. The CDR3 has 15 residues.

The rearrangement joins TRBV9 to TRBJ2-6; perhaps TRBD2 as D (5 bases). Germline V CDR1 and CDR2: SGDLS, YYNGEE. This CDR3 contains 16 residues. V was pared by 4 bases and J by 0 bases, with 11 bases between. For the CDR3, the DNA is TGTGCCAGCAGCCCCAGGACTGGCTCTGGGGCCAACGTCCTGACTTTC. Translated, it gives CASSPRTGSGANVLTF.